The 6 T cell receptor beta chains reported below all come from one sample, sequenced in a study of cytomegalovirus exposure and HLA in healthy donors. Libraries were prepared by immunoSEQ multiplex PCR; TCRdb keeps only in-frame clonotypes and omits some of them. The sample has 85,000 to 90,000 clones; about 96% are singletons. Sequenced material: PBMCs. The receptors come from a man between 18 and 35 years old in good health and CMV-seronegative.

The chain employs TRBV7-3 and TRBJ1-3, with D possibly being TRBD1 (5 bases). V was cut by 5 bases and J by 2 bases, with 13 bases left in between. This CDR3 spans 15 amino acids. The germline gives CDR1 SGHTA, CDR2 FQGTGA. CDR3 sequence: CASSARGGAGNTIYF. Written as DNA, the CDR3 is TGTGCCAGCAGCGCTAGGGGTGGGGCTGGAAACACCATATATTTT.

V and J are TRBV5-4 and TRBJ2-1, with 9 bases matching TRBD2. Germline CDR1 and CDR2: SGHNT and YYREEE (reference sequence). V lost 0 bases and J lost 4; bases outside the gene matches: 2. The CDR3 has 15 residues. The CDR3: CASSLGLAAYNEQFF. The CDR3 DNA sequence: TGTGCCAGCAGCTTGGGACTAGCGGCTTACAATGAGCAGTTCTTC.

The chain is built from TRBV6-1 and TRBJ2-4; the match to TRBD2 covers 7 bases. CDR3 length: 18 amino acids. J gave up 9 bases and V 0 bases, and 17 bases lay outside the gene matches. The germline V gene encodes CDR1 MNHNS and CDR2 SASEGT. CDR3 loop: CASSEAALRTRGGSIQYF. The CDR3 DNA is TGTGCCAGCAGTGAAGCGGCCCTCCGGACTCGCGGGGGAAGCATTCAGTACTTC.

The V and J genes are TRBV6-5 and TRBJ2-7; the D gene is possibly TRBD1 (6 bases). This CDR3 region has 13 residues. V lost 7 bases and J lost 7, with 17 bases in between. Germline assignment: CDR1 MNHEY and CDR2 SVGAGI. In nucleotides, the CDR3 is TGTGCCAGCAAAGGGACACCTACAGGGGAGCAGTACTTC. This encodes CASKGTPTGEQYF.

The J gene is TRBJ2-7, the V gene TRBV28, with TRBD2 as a possible D gene (5 bases). V was trimmed by 5 bases and J by 1 base, leaving 15 bases between them. Germline lookup yields CDR1 MDHEN and CDR2 SYDVKM. CDR3 size: 15 residues. The CDR3, as DNA: TGTGCCAGCAGTCCCGGGGTGAAGAGGTCCTACGAGCAGTACTTC. This translates into CASSPGVKRSYEQYF. Looking up the rest from reference TRBV28 and TRBJ2-7 gives the full variable domain: DVKVTQSSRYLVKRTGEKVFLECVQDMDHENMFWYRQDPGLGLRLIYFSYDVKMKEKGDIPEGYSVSREKKERFSLILESASTNQTSMYLCASSPGVKRSYEQYFGPGTRLTVT.

This sequence joins TRBV13 and TRBJ2-3; the D gene is possibly TRBD1 (5 bases). V was shortened by 0 bases and J by 1 base, with 14 bases between the two germline ends. This CDR3 comprises 17 residues. Germline assignment: CDR1 PRHDT and CDR2 FYEKMQ (reference sequence). The CDR3 region is CASSLGIRVGGTDTQYF. The CDR3, as DNA: TGTGCCAGCAGCTTAGGGATCAGGGTCGGTGGCACAGATACGCAGTATTTT.